This T cell receptor beta chain was obtained from a study of cytomegalovirus exposure and HLA in healthy donors. Whole-study results and caveats: Fewer N-insertions than the 666-donor mean were reportedly shown by an Asian-associated ancestry cluster in a later analysis.

Note on this clone: The antigen is unknown.

The CDR3 contains 13 residues. The germline V gene encodes CDR1 SEHNR and CDR2 FQNEAQ (reference sequence). V was shortened by 1 base and J by 5 bases, with 6 bases between the two germline ends. PCR primers comprised 60 Vbeta and 13 Jbeta primers. TCRdb keeps only in-frame clones here, not all; method: immunoSEQ multiplex PCR. The table has some 130,000 clones, 80% seen once. The sequence came from a woman aged 40 to 49 in good health and CMV-seronegative. Sequencing was done on a sample of PBMCs. The V call is TRBV7-9, the J call TRBJ1-5; a possible D gene is TRBD1 (5 bases). CDR3 in DNA: TGTGCCAGCAGCTTAGGGACACATCAGCCCCAGCATTTT. Its translation: CASSLGTHQPQHF.